Listed below are T cell receptor beta chains from one sample, sequenced in a study of T cells expressing NK-cell markers. TCRdb reworked the 5' RACE reads into one entry per CDR3 protein, no DNA. The sample features about 460,000 distinct CDR3 sequences, with under 1.5% in its top ten. The sample was blood T cells: a sorted CD56 or NKG2C T cell subset, CD4+ or CD8+ T cells, or bulk PBMC T cells (not recorded which). The receptors here all came from a woman between 50 and 59 years old in good health. CDR3s include the opening cysteine and the closing phenylalanine or tryptophan. The order of the fields is V gene, J gene, CDR3 protein.

V: TRBV6-2/TRBV6-3
J: TRBJ2-1
CDR3: CASRTGHSYNEQFF

V: TRBV27
J: TRBJ2-2
CDR3: CASSSGTGLAGGLTGELFF

V: TRBV12-3/TRBV12-4
J: TRBJ1-6
CDR3: CATSRAAFSPLHF

V: TRBV3-1
J: TRBJ2-2
CDR3: CASSRISVLTGELFF

V: TRBV19
J: TRBJ2-1
CDR3: CASIGVPNEQFF

V: TRBV6-5
J: TRBJ1-1
CDR3: CASSSTSRGSVTEAFF

V: TRBV12-3/TRBV12-4
J: TRBJ1-1
CDR3: CASRLGDIFVNTEAFF

V: TRBV9
J: TRBJ2-1
CDR3: CASSPSPGLAYNEQFF

V: TRBV24-1
J: TRBJ2-3
CDR3: CATSDRTGTLSTDTQYF

V: TRBV11-2
J: TRBJ1-4
CDR3: CASSRFRGEKLFF

V: TRBV2
J: TRBJ1-3
CDR3: CASSRTDRNTIYF

V: TRBV25-1
J: TRBJ1-2
CDR3: CASRRRDRGLEGYTF

V: TRBV12-3/TRBV12-4
J: TRBJ1-5
CDR3: CASSHTGQLGNQPQHF

V: TRBV6-5
J: TRBJ2-5
CDR3: CASSYLQSETQYF

V: TRBV5-1
J: TRBJ1-1
CDR3: CASSNYTGYAEAFF

V: TRBV12-3/TRBV12-4
J: TRBJ2-4
CDR3: CASSFNLGHIQYF

V: TRBV6-6
J: TRBJ2-7
CDR3: CASSAGAGRPQYF

V: TRBV29-1
J: TRBJ1-5
CDR3: CSVEVGGSQPQHF

V: TRBV20-1
J: TRBJ1-3
CDR3: CSARTGNTIYF

V: TRBV29-1
J: TRBJ2-3
CDR3: CSVEPVPQGGDTQYF

V: TRBV7-8
J: TRBJ1-6
CDR3: CASRTPIPGQGKSPLHF

V: TRBV10-3
J: TRBJ2-7
CDR3: CAISVAGVDYF

V: TRBV12-3/TRBV12-4
J: TRBJ1-1
CDR3: CASRSGVEAFF

V: TRBV2
J: TRBJ1-2
CDR3: CASSEGRIGVGNTF

V: TRBV6-6
J: TRBJ2-5
CDR3: CASSYATGLQTQYF

V: TRBV24-1
J: TRBJ2-3
CDR3: CATSDRKFGGDTQYF

V: TRBV10-2
J: TRBJ1-1
CDR3: CASSESGGGSSWWTEAFF

V: TRBV27
J: TRBJ2-1
CDR3: CASSFLGQGFNEQFF

V: TRBV29-1
J: TRBJ2-1
CDR3: CSSERGADEQFF

V: TRBV7-2
J: TRBJ2-5
CDR3: CASSLDPGEETQYF

V: TRBV5-1
J: TRBJ2-1
CDR3: CASTPSGSSYNEQFF

V: TRBV10-3
J: TRBJ1-1
CDR3: CAISEGQGRLGNTEAFF

V: TRBV18
J: TRBJ2-1
CDR3: CASSPDPNLHNEQFF

V: TRBV6-6
J: TRBJ2-5
CDR3: CASRDVGRAATQYF

V: TRBV24-1
J: TRBJ2-7
CDR3: CATSDPAASYEQYF

V: TRBV30
J: TRBJ2-3
CDR3: CAWSVLGGFGVTQYF

V: TRBV4-1
J: TRBJ2-5
CDR3: CASSQEPNRGPETQYF

V: TRBV5-1
J: TRBJ2-5
CDR3: CASSFPSGLAGEKQETQYF

V: TRBV6-5
J: TRBJ2-5
CDR3: CASSYEGGSETQYF

V: TRBV20-1
J: TRBJ1-5
CDR3: CSATGGMNQPQHF

V: TRBV7-8
J: TRBJ1-5
CDR3: CASSLAGQGGQPQHF

V: TRBV6-6
J: TRBJ2-7
CDR3: CASIRSNRVAGTYEQYF

V: TRBV20-1
J: TRBJ2-1
CDR3: CSSFWDRTNEQFF

V: TRBV3-1
J: TRBJ2-3
CDR3: CASSQLGRQGASGSQYF

V: TRBV12-3/TRBV12-4
J: TRBJ2-4
CDR3: CASSPSSGRGTKNIQYF

V: TRBV7-9
J: TRBJ2-1
CDR3: CASSLSEGYEQFF

V: TRBV25-1
J: TRBJ2-1
CDR3: CASSYSGISEQFF

V: TRBV11-2
J: TRBJ2-2
CDR3: CASTYWGTGELFF

V: TRBV5-1
J: TRBJ2-3
CDR3: CASILDAGAKNTQYF

V: TRBV14
J: TRBJ2-1
CDR3: CASSPPGLVIHEQFF